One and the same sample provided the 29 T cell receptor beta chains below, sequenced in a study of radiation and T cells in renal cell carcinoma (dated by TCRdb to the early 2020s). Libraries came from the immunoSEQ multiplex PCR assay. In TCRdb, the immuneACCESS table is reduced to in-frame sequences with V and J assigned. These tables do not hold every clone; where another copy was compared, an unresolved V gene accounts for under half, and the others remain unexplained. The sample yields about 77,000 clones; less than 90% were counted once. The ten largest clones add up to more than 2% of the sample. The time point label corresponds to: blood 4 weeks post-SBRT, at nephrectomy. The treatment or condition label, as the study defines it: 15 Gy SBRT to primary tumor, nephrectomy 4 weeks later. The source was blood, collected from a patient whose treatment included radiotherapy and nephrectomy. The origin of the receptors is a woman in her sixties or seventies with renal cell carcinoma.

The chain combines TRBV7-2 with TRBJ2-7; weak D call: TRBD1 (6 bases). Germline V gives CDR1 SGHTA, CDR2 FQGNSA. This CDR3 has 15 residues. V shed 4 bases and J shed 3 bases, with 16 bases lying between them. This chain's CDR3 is CASSSQPGAVYEQYF. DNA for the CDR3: TGTGCCAGCAGCTCTCAACCAGGGGCGGTCTACGAGCAGTACTTC. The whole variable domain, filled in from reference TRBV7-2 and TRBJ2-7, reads GAGVSQSPSNKVTEKGKDVELRCDPISGHTALYWYRQSLGQGLEFLIYFQGNSAPDKSGLPSDRFSAERTGGSVSTLTIQRTQQEDSAVYLCASSSQPGAVYEQYFGPGTRLTVT.

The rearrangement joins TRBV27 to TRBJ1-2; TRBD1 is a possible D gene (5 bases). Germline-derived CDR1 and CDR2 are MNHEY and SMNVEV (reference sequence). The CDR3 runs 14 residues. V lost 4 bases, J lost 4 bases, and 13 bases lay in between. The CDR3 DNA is TGTGCCAGCAGTTCCGTGGGGCTGGTCTATGGCTACACCTTC. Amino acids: CASSSVGLVYGYTF.

CDR3 amino acids: CASSPRDSGANVLTF. The CDR3 DNA reads as TGTGCCAGCAGCCCCAGGGACTCTGGGGCCAACGTCCTGACTTTC. V is TRBV9 and J is TRBJ2-6; D is perhaps TRBD1 (5 bases). The V gene lost 4 bases and the J gene lost 0 bases, with 8 bases spanning the gap. The germline gives CDR1 SGDLS, CDR2 YYNGEE. The CDR3 spans 15 residues.

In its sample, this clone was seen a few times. CDR3 sequence: CASSLTGWDSEPYSGNTIYF. CDR3 sequence (DNA): TGTGCCAGCAGCTTAACGGGATGGGACAGCGAGCCCTACTCTGGAAACACCATATATTTT. The gene calls are TRBV7-3 and TRBJ1-3; 7 bases line up with TRBD1. Trimming removed 0 bases from V and 0 bases from J; junction bases left unmatched: 14. Germline lookup yields CDR1 SGHTA and CDR2 FQGTGA. CDR3 size: 20 residues. The full variable domain, in which reference TRBV7-3 and TRBJ1-3 provide the parts outside the CDR3, is GAGVSQTPSNKVTEKGKYVELRCDPISGHTALYWYRQSLGQGPEFLIYFQGTGAADDSGLPNDRFFAVRPEGSVSTLKIQRTERGDSAVYLCASSLTGWDSEPYSGNTIYFGEGSWLTVV.

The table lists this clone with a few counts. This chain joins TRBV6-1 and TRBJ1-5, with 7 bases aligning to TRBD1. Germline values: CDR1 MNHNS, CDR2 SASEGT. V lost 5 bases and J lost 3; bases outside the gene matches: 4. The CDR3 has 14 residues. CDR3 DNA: TGTGCCAGCAGTCTGGACAGGAACAATCAGCCCCAGCATTTT. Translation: CASSLDRNNQPQHF.

In nucleotides, the CDR3 is TGCGCCAGCAGCTTGGCCTCTAGCGGCGGGGAGCTGTTTTTT. This gives the protein CASSLASSGGELFF. This rearrangement joins TRBV5-1 to TRBJ2-2; 7 bases align to TRBD2. V gave up 0 bases and J gave up 7 bases; unmatched junction bases: 3. The CDR3 length is 14 residues. The germline V gene encodes CDR1 SGHRS and CDR2 YFSETQ.

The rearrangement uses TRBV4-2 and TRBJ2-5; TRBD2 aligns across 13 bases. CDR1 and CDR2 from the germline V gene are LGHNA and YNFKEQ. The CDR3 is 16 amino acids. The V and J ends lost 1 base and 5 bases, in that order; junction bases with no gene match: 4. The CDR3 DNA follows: TGTGCCAGCAGCCAAGGACTAGCGGGAGGCCACGAGACCCAGTACTTC. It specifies CASSQGLAGGHETQYF.

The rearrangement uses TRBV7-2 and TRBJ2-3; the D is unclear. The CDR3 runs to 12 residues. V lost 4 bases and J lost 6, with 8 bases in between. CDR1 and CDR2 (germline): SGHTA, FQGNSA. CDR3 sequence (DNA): TGTGCCAGCAGCTCCTTTGGGGATACGCAGTATTTT. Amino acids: CASSSFGDTQYF.

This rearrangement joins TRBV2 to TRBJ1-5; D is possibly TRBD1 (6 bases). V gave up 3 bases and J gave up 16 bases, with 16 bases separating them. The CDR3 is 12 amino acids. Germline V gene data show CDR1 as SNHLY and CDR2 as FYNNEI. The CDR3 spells CASSETGISFHF. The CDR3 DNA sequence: TGTGCCAGCAGTGAGACAGGCATCTCATTCCATTTT.

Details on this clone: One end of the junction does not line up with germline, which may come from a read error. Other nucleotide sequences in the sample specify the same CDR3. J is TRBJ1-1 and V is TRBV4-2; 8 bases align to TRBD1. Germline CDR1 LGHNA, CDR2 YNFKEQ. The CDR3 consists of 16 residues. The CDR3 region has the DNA TGTGCTAGCAGCCAAGATCGGGTCGACCAGGGGGCTATTTCTTTCTTT. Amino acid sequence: CASSQDRVDQGAISFF.

CDR3 amino acids: CASSMDGIRQYF. The CDR3 DNA is TGTGCCAGCAGCATGGACGGGATAAGGCAGTATTTT. The V gene is TRBV9, the J gene TRBJ2-3; D perhaps matches TRBD2 (5 bases). Germline V gene sequence: CDR1 SGDLS, CDR2 YYNGEE. Trimming took 4 bases from V and 11 from J, leaving 14 bases between them. The CDR3 totals 12 residues.

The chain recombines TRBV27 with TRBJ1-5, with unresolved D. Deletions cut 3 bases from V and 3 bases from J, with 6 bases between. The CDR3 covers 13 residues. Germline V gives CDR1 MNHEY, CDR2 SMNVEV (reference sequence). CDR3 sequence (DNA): TGTGCCAGCAGTTTCAACACCAATCAGCCCCAGCATTTT. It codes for CASSFNTNQPQHF.

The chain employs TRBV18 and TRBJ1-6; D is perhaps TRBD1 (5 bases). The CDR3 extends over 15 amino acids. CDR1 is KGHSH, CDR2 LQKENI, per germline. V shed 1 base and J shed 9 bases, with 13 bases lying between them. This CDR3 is CASSPQLGVGSPLHF. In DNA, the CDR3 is TGTGCCAGCTCACCACAATTGGGGGTAGGTTCACCCCTCCACTTT.

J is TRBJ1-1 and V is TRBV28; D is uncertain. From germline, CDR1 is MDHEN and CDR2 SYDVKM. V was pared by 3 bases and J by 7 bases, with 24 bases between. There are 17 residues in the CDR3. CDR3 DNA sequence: TGTGCCAGCAGTTTTGAAATGGCCGGGAGGCTGGGATTTGAAGCTTTCTTT. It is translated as CASSFEMAGRLGFEAFF.

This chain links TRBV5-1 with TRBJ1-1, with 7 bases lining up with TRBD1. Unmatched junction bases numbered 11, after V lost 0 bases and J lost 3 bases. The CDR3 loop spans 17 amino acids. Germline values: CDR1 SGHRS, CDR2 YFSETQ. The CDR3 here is CASSLGGVGGPYTEAFF. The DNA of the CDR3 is TGCGCCAGCAGCTTGGGAGGAGTAGGGGGCCCCTACACTGAAGCTTTCTTT.

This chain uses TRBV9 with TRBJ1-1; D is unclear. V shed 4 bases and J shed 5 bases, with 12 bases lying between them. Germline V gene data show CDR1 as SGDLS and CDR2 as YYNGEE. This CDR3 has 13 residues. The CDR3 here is CASSRTGRTEAFF. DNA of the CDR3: TGTGCCAGCAGCCGGACGGGAAGGACTGAAGCTTTCTTT.

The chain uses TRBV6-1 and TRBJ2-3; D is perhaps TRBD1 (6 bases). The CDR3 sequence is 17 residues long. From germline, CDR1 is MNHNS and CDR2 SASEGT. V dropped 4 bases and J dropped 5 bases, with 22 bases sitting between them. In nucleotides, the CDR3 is TGTGCCAGCAGTGTAGAGCAGGGGCTCCCTTCGGGAGATACGCAGTATTTT. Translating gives CASSVEQGLPSGDTQYF.

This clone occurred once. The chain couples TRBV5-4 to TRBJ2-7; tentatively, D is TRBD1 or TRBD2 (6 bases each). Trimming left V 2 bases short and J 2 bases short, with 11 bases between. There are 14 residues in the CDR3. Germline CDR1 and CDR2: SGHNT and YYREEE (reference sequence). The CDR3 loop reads CASSLGGTTYEQYF. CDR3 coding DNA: TGTGCCAGCAGCTTAGGGGGGACAACCTACGAGCAGTACTTC.

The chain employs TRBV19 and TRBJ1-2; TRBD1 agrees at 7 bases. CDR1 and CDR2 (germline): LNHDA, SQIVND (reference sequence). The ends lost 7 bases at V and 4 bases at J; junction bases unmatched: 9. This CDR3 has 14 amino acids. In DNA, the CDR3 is TGTGCCAGTACCCTGGACAGGAACGGCTATGGCTACACCTTC. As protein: CASTLDRNGYGYTF.

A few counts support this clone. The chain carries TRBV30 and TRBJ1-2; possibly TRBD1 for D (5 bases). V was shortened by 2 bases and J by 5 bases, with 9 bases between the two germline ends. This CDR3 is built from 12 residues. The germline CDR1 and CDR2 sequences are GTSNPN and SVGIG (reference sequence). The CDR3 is CAWSKGRYGYTF. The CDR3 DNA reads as TGTGCCTGGAGTAAGGGGAGATATGGCTACACCTTC.

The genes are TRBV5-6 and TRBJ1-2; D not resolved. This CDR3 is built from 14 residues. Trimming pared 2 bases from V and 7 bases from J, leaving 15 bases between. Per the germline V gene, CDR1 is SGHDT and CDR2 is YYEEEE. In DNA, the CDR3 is TGTGCCAGCAGCTTTTGGACGGGAGAGGCTGGCTACACCTTC. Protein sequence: CASSFWTGEAGYTF.

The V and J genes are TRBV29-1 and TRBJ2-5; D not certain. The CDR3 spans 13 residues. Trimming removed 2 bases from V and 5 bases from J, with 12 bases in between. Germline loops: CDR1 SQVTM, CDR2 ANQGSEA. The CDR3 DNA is TGCAGCGTTGAAAGTAAAACGCCGGAGACCCAGTACTTC. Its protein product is CSVESKTPETQYF.

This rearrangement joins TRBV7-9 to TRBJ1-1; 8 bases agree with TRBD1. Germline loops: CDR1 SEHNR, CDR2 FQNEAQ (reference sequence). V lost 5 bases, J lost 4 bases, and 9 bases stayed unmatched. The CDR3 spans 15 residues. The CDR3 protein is CASSLDRGGGTEAFF. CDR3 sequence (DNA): TGTGCCAGCAGCCTAGACAGGGGCGGGGGCACTGAAGCTTTCTTT.

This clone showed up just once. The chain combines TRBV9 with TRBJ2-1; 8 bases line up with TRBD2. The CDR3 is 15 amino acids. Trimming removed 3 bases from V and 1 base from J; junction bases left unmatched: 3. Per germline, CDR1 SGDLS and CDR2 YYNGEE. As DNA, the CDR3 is TGTGCCAGCAGCGCCACTAGCGGTTCCTACAATGAGCAGTTCTTC. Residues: CASSATSGSYNEQFF. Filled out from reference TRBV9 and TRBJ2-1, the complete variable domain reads DSGVTQTPKHLITATGQRVTLRCSPRSGDLSVYWYQQSLDQGLQFLIQYYNGEERAKGNILERFSAQQFPDLHSELNLSSLELGDSALYFCASSATSGSYNEQFFGPGTRLTVL.

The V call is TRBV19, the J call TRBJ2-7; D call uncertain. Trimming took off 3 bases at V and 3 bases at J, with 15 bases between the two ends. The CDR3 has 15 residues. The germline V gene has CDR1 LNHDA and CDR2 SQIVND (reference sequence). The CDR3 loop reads CASSIYPKDGYEQYF. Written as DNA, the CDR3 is TGTGCCAGTAGTATTTACCCAAAGGACGGCTACGAGCAGTACTTC.

Written as DNA, the CDR3 is TGTGCCAGCTCACAGGAACATAGCAATCAGCCCCAGCATTTT. It specifies CASSQEHSNQPQHF. This sequence joins TRBV18 and TRBJ1-5, with D unresolved. V gave up 4 bases and J gave up 0 bases, with 7 bases separating them. Germline CDR1 KGHSH, CDR2 LQKENI. This CDR3 is 14 amino acids long.

CDR3 in DNA: TGTGCCAGCAGCTTATTTGGCTCTAACTATGGCTACACCTTC. This gives the protein CASSLFGSNYGYTF. The chain carries TRBV7-9 and TRBJ1-2; D unresolved. V lost 2 bases and J 0 bases, leaving 7 bases between the germline ends. Per the germline V gene, CDR1 is SEHNR and CDR2 is FQNEAQ (reference sequence). The CDR3 consists of 14 residues.

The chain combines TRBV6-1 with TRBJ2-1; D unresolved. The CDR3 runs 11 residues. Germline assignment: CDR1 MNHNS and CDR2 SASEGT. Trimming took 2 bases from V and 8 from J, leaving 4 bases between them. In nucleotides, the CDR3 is TGTGCCAGCAGTGAAATCTATGAGCAGTTCTTC. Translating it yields CASSEIYEQFF.

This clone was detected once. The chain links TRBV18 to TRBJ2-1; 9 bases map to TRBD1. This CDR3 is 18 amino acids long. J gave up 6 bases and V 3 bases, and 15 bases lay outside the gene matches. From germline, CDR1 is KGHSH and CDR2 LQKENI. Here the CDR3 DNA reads TGTGCCAGCTCACCTCAACGCCCCGGGACAGGGACGATCAATGAGCAGTTCTTC. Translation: CASSPQRPGTGTINEQFF.